One T cell receptor (beta chain) is described in this entry. Its specificity is not known. Absence of ophthalmopathy progression within 18 months defined stable Graves' hyperthyroidism. Orbital computed tomography, thyroid ultrasound, serum thyroxine and TRAb, and clinical symptoms together informed the diagnoses. This sample is part of a study of T cells in Graves' hyperthyroidism and ophthalmopathy. Regions amplified from RNA transcripts were the TCR beta CDR3 regions. During a first-round RT-PCR of the TCR CDR3, the HTBI primer set was used. A single record per CDR3 protein comes from TCRdb applying MiXCR to the multiplex PCR reads. The table records about 720,000 distinct CDR3 sequences, over 15% of them present only once. Study outcomes and limitations: Within blood appeared most thyroid clonotypes that had expanded above 0.001.

In germline, CDR1 is MNHNS, CDR2 SASEGT. The CDR3 has 16 amino acids. V was clipped by 2 bases and J by 5 bases; unmatched bases: 11. The sequence was collected from a man in his late teens or twenties with Graves' hyperthyroidism. Sequencing was carried out using blood. J is TRBJ2-5 and V is TRBV6-1; 7 bases fit TRBD1. CDR3 protein: CASSEMGTESAETQYF. DNA for the CDR3: TGTGCCAGCAGTGAAATGGGGACAGAGTCAGCGGAGACCCAGTACTTC.